This T cell receptor beta chain originates from a study of beta chain features in type 1 diabetes. Findings and limits, study-wide: Within each of all four CD4+ subsets, Type 1 diabetes patients had TCRB CDR3s that were moderately but significantly shorter. In comparison with healthy donors, patients had naive, central memory and Treg TCRB repertoires that appeared more similar.

The table lists this clone with a few counts. No antigen is known for it. Other DNA sequences in this specimen translate into the identical CDR3. Per donor, one heparinised blood draw averaged approximately 120 mL. Germline assignment: CDR1 SNHLY and CDR2 FYNNEI. This CDR3 is 10 amino acids long. Trimming pared 8 bases from V and 5 bases from J, leaving 6 bases between. The whole isolated RNA underwent reverse transcription, so sequencing captured expressed TCRB transcripts. This table comes from immunoSEQ multiplex PCR, and its TCRdb copy is limited to in-frame clones, with some not included. The table has 600,000 or so clones, over 12% seen once.

This receptor was obtained from a man younger than 30 with type 1 diabetes. The sequenced material came from naive CD4+ T cells from blood. The chain carries TRBV2 and TRBJ2-5; D is uncertain. The CDR3 sequence is CASSRETQYF. CDR3 nucleotide sequence: TGTGCCAGCTCGAGGGAGACCCAGTACTTC. Together with reference TRBV2 and TRBJ2-5, the CDR3 gives the full variable domain: EPEVTQTPSHQVTQMGQEVILRCVPISNHLYFYWYRQILGQKVEFLVSFYNNEISEKSEIFDDQFSVERPDGSNFTLKIRSTKLEDSAMYFCASSRETQYFGPGTRLLVL.